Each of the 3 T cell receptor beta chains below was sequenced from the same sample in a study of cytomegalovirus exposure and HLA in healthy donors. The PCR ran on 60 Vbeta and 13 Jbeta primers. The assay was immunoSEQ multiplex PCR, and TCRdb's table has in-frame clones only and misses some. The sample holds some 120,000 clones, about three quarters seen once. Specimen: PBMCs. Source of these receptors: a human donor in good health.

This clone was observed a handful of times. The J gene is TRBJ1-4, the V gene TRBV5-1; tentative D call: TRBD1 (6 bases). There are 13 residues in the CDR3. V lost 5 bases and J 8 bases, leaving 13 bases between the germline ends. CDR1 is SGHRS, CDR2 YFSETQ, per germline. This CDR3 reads CASSSEQGEKLFF. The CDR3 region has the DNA TGCGCCAGCAGTTCGGAGCAGGGGGAAAAACTGTTTTTT.

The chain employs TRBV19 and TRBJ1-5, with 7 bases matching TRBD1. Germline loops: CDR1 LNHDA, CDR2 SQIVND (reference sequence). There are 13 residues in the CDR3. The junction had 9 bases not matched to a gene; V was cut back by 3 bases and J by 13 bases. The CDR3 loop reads CASSMNRDREQHF. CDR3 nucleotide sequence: TGTGCCAGTAGTATGAATAGAGACAGGGAACAGCATTTT.

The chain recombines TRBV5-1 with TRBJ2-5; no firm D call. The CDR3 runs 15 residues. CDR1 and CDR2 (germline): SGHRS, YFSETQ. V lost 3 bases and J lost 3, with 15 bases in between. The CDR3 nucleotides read TGCGCCAGCAGCTATGACTTAATCATAGAAGAGACCCAGTACTTC. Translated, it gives CASSYDLIIEETQYF.